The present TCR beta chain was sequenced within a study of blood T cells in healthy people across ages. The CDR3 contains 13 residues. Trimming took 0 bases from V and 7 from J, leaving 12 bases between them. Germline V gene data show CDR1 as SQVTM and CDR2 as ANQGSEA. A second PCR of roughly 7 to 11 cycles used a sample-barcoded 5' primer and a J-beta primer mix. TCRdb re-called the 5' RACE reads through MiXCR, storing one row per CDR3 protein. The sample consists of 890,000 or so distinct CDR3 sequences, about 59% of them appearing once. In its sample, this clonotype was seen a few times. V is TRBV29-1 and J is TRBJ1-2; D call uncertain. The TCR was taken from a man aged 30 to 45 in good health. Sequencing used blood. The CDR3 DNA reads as TGCAGCGTTGAAGATACGGACCCCGGTGGCTACACCTTC. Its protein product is CSVEDTDPGGYTF.